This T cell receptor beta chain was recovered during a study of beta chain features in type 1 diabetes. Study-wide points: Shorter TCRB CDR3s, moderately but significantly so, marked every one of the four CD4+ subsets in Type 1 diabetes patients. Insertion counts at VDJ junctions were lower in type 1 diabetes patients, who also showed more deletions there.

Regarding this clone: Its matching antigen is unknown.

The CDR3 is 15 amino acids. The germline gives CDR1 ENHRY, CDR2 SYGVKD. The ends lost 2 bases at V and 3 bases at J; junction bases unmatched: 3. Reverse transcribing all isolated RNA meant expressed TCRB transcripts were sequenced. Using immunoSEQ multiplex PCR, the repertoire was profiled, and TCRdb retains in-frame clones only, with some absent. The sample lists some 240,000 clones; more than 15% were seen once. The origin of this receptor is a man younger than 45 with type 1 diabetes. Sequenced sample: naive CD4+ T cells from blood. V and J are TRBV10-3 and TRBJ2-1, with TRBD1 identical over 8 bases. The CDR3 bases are TGTGCCATCAGTGAGACGGGACAGGACTACAATGAGCAGTTCTTC. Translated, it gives CAISETGQDYNEQFF.